A selection of T cell receptor beta chains follows, all from one sample in a study of preoperative IRX-2 immunotherapy in early breast cancer. The data were produced by immunoSEQ multiplex PCR, yet TCRdb's version contains in-frame clones alone and is incomplete. In the table there are roughly 6,200 clones, under 85% of which are singletons. The specimen was tumor tissue, collected before IRX-2 immunotherapy. The receptor source for this set is a human donor with breast cancer. Each CDR3 is given with its conserved first and last residue.

>TRBV11-3|TRBJ1-6|18
CASSLMGQASSYNSPLHF
>TRBV11-3|TRBJ1-4|16
CASSLAFGGTNEKLFF
>TRBV19|TRBJ1-3|14
CASSITYPGNTIYF
>TRBV11-3|TRBJ2-3|16
CASTRAGGTSTDTQYF
>TRBV19|TRBJ2-1|13
CASSIVPRDQQFF
>TRBV5-1|TRBJ2-2|16
CASSPQQGRRTGELFF
>TRBV6-8|TRBJ1-2|15
CAIKGQGALNYGYTF
>TRBV7-1|TRBJ2-2|16
CASSLNPGANTGELFF
>TRBV6-8|TRBJ2-1|14
CASRRQGAYNEQFF
>TRBV6-8|TRBJ2-7|15
CASSYRVSGVYEQYF
>TRBV28|TRBJ1-1|14
CATSWSGGETEAFF
>TRBV7-1|TRBJ1-4|16
CASSLATGVTNEKLFF
>TRBV4-1|TRBJ2-7|16
CASSQDWSGSPYEQYF
>TRBV6-8|TRBJ2-2|12
CASYTNTGELFF
>TRBV16|TRBJ2-1|15
CASSRPGGPNNEQFF
>TRBV30|TRBJ1-2|14
CAWSYQNYRAGYTF
>TRBV12-2|TRBJ2-7|16
CASRSFLAGRPYEQYF
>TRBV11-3|TRBJ1-1|14
CASSLVGGNTEAFF
>TRBV5-1|TRBJ1-2|15
CASSSTGGELYGYTF
>TRBV7-5|TRBJ2-2|16
CASSPGTSGPTGELFF
>TRBV30|TRBJ2-7|15
CAWSRKGTWGYEQYF
>TRBV28|TRBJ1-5|17
CASSFWPASGSNQPQHF
>TRBV19|TRBJ2-3|16
CASSPYLPTETDTQYF
>TRBV6-4|TRBJ1-1|11
CASSSPAEAFF
>TRBV7-2|TRBJ1-1|13
CASSVYRGTEAFF
>TRBV6-8|TRBJ2-7|13
CASSPSGGYEQYF
>TRBV30|TRBJ2-7|13
CAWSQQDSYEQYF
>TRBV18|TRBJ1-1|16
CASRYRALSPGAEAFF
>TRBV5-1|TRBJ2-7|16
CASSVRGTQEGYEQYF
>TRBV18|TRBJ1-3|15
CASSQQRGSGNTIYF
>TRBV29-1|TRBJ2-3|14
CSVDQRGATDTQYF
>TRBV6-8|TRBJ2-3|15
CASSRSGGATDTQYF
>TRBV6-8|TRBJ2-7|15
CASSYGGKGSYEQYF
>TRBV19|TRBJ1-3|15
CASNPSATAGNTIYF
>TRBV10-1|TRBJ2-7|13
CASRLKGFYEQYF
>TRBV6-8|TRBJ1-1|13
CASSYSSRTEAFF
>TRBV11-3|TRBJ1-1|16
CASSPHSPQVGTEAFF
>TRBV5-1|TRBJ1-6|18
CASSPNPLRSSYNSPLHF
>TRBV19|TRBJ1-1|17
CASFPTGFGPVGTEAFF
>TRBV30|TRBJ1-2|11
CAWRGTYGYTF
>TRBV6-8|TRBJ1-2|13
CASSYNRDYGYTF
>TRBV18|TRBJ1-2|14
CASSPLGQVGGYTF
>TRBV28|TRBJ2-5|16
CASSSPGGTAGETQYF